These 30 T cell receptor beta chains were all obtained from the same sample, sequenced in a study of chemoradiotherapy in HPV16-positive cancers. Data came from immunoSEQ multiplex PCR; TCRdb stores just in-frame clones and leaves some out. The repertoire holds more than 10,000 clones, with about 70% as singletons. Sampling was carried out from a patient who underwent chemoradiotherapy. The receptors originated from a human donor with HPV-associated anogenital cancer.

This clone was seen more than once but under ten times. J is TRBJ2-5 and V is TRBV28; D remains ambiguous. The CDR3 has 11 residues. Germline V CDR1 and CDR2: MDHEN, SYDVKM. V dropped 5 bases and J dropped 4 bases, with 5 bases sitting between them. The chain's CDR3 is CASSTLETQYF. The CDR3 bases are TGTGCCAGCAGTACCCTAGAGACCCAGTACTTC.

The gene calls are TRBV15 and TRBJ2-7, with TRBD2 identical over 7 bases. From germline, CDR1 is LNHNV and CDR2 YYDKDF (reference sequence). With V trimmed by 0 bases and J by 4 bases, 12 bases remained unmatched. The CDR3 sequence is 17 residues long. This CDR3 reads CATSRDSFGGSQYEQYF. The CDR3 DNA follows: TGTGCCACCAGCAGAGATAGTTTCGGCGGGAGTCAGTACGAGCAGTACTTC. Together with reference TRBV15 and TRBJ2-7, the CDR3 gives the full variable domain: DAMVIQNPRYQVTQFGKPVTLSCSQTLNHNVMYWYQQKSSQAPKLLFHYYDKDFNNEADTPDNFQSRRPNTSFCFLDIRSPGLGDTAMYLCATSRDSFGGSQYEQYFGPGTRLTVT.

The chain is built from TRBV29-1 and TRBJ2-3; D ambiguous. V was pared by 6 bases and J by 0 bases, with 13 bases between. CDR3 length: 14 residues. CDR1 is SQVTM and CDR2 is ANQGSEA in the germline V gene. The CDR3 region is CSVADLPSTDTQYF. DNA for the CDR3: TGCAGCGTGGCGGATCTACCCAGCACAGATACGCAGTATTTT.

On this clone: The junction departs from the called germline gene at one end, perhaps through a read error. This rearrangement joins TRBV11-2 to TRBJ2-7; no clear D gene. This CDR3 is 15 amino acids long. CDR1 and CDR2 from the germline V gene are SGHAT and FQNNGV. The CDR3 loop reads CASSLDLGLSYEQYF. CDR3 nucleotide sequence: TGTGCCAGCAGCCTAGATCTAGGCCTGAGCTACGAGCAGTACTTC.

The chain is built from TRBV7-2 and TRBJ2-5, with D unclear. The germline V and J ends were trimmed by 7 bases and 2 bases, with 11 bases remaining between them. This CDR3 comprises 13 residues. Looked up from germline, CDR1 is SGHTA and CDR2 is FQGNSA. The CDR3 spells CASTLWGQETQYF. CDR3 sequence (DNA): TGTGCCAGCACCCTATGGGGTCAAGAGACCCAGTACTTC.

DNA of the CDR3: TGTGCCAGCAGTTTATTGGGCGAAGGTGGCTACACCTTC. It encodes CASSLLGEGGYTF. This chain connects TRBV28 to TRBJ1-2; D ambiguous. CDR3 length: 13 residues. Trimming pared 1 base from V and 7 bases from J, leaving 10 bases between. CDR1 is MDHEN and CDR2 is SYDVKM in the germline V gene.

In this sample, this clone turned up once. Here the CDR3 DNA reads TGTGCCAGCATTGCAGGGGCCGAGAATGAAAAACTGTTTTTT. Amino acid sequence: CASIAGAENEKLFF. V usage is TRBV28 and J usage is TRBJ1-4; tentatively, D is TRBD1 (6 bases). This CDR3 has 14 residues. Germline V CDR1 and CDR2: MDHEN, SYDVKM. V lost 7 bases and J lost 5, with 14 bases in between.

Only one count was recorded for this clone. This rearrangement joins TRBV7-3 to TRBJ2-3, with D maybe TRBD2 (6 bases). CDR1 and CDR2 (germline): SGHTA, FQGTGA. V was trimmed by 4 bases and J by 5 bases, leaving 19 bases between them. The CDR3 runs to 16 residues. CDR3 bases: TGTGCCAGCAGCTGGGGGTGGCGGGGTCTGGAAGATACGCAGTATTTT. This codes for CASSWGWRGLEDTQYF.

CDR3 coding DNA: TGTGCCAGCAGCGGAACTGACAGGTCCTGGGACTACACCTTC. It translates to CASSGTDRSWDYTF. This sequence joins TRBV5-4 and TRBJ1-2, with D possibly being TRBD1 (6 bases). Germline V gene lookup returns CDR1 SGHNT and CDR2 YYREEE (reference sequence). The V end lost 4 bases, the J end lost 10 bases, and 20 bases lay between the germline ends. The length of the CDR3 is 14 residues.

A few counts support this clone. The rearrangement links TRBV4-1 to TRBJ1-4; D gene uncertain. Germline V gene data show CDR1 as MGHRA and CDR2 as YSYEKL. The CDR3 totals 12 residues. Trimming cost V 4 bases and J 6 bases, with 6 bases left between them. The CDR3 loop reads CASSLTDEKLFF. The CDR3 DNA is TGCGCCAGCAGCCTAACCGATGAAAAACTGTTTTTT.

This clone was observed a few times. The chain carries TRBV6-4 and TRBJ2-7; D uncertain. CDR3 length equals 15 residues. V gave up 3 bases and J gave up 2 bases, with 14 bases separating them. Germline CDR1 and CDR2: MRHNA and SNTAGT. CDR3 coding DNA: TGTGCCAGCAGTGAATTTGCCGCACCGACCTACGAGCAGTACTTC. Its protein is CASSEFAAPTYEQYF.

The chain has TRBV28 and TRBJ2-2; D is ambiguous. This CDR3 is 13 amino acids long. V was shortened by 10 bases and J by 9 bases, with 18 bases between the two germline ends. Germline V lookup: CDR1 MDHEN, CDR2 SYDVKM. CDR3 in DNA: TGTGCCACCAAGGGCCCAGGCGGCCGGGAGCTGTTTTTT. This codes for CATKGPGGRELFF.

The chain recombines TRBV4-3 with TRBJ2-7; D remains unclear. Germline V CDR1 and CDR2: LGHNA, YSLEER. The CDR3 has 16 residues. The V gene lost 1 base and the J gene lost 0 bases, with 13 bases spanning the gap. The CDR3 here is CASSQVSASSSYEQYF. The DNA for the CDR3 is TGCGCCAGCAGCCAAGTTTCGGCTTCCAGCTCCTACGAGCAGTACTTC.

This clone was recorded a few times. The gene calls are TRBV9 and TRBJ2-1; D perhaps matches TRBD1 (6 bases). Germline V lookup: CDR1 SGDLS, CDR2 YYNGEE. Trimming removed 0 bases at V and 7 bases at J, with 14 bases between. The CDR3 has 15 residues. The CDR3 DNA reads as TGTGCCAGCAGCGTAGTTCAGGGGACGGGGAATGAGCAGTTCTTC. Its translation is CASSVVQGTGNEQFF.

The chain employs TRBV27 and TRBJ2-7; 7 positions match TRBD2. The J segment lost 2 bases and the V segment lost 1 base, leaving 5 bases of the junction unmatched. CDR3 length equals 15 residues. The germline CDR1 and CDR2 sequences are MNHEY and SMNVEV (reference sequence). In DNA, the CDR3 is TGTGCCAGCAGTTTATTCCTAGCGGAAACCTACGAGCAGTACTTC. Translated: CASSLFLAETYEQYF.

Points on this clone: In the same sample, other DNA sequences code for this CDR3. The genes are TRBV11-3 and TRBJ1-3, with 8 bases lining up with TRBD1. The length of the CDR3 is 15 residues. Germline-derived CDR1 and CDR2 are SGHNT and YENEEA. V lost 5 bases and J lost 2; bases outside the gene matches: 5. The CDR3 sequence is CASSPGQGPGNTIYF. The DNA for the CDR3 is TGTGCCAGCAGCCCCGGACAGGGTCCTGGAAACACCATATATTTT.

The gene calls are TRBV7-2 and TRBJ2-6, with D possibly TRBD2 on 7 matching bases. Per germline, CDR1 SGHTA and CDR2 FQGNSA. The germline V and J ends were trimmed by 4 bases and 0 bases, with 16 bases remaining between them. This CDR3 spans 18 amino acids. The CDR3 here is CASSSLRGGGSGANVLTF. The CDR3 DNA sequence: TGTGCCAGCAGCTCCCTAAGGGGGGGAGGCTCTGGGGCCAACGTCCTGACTTTC.

CDR3 sequence: CASSFSRDDGYTF. The CDR3 region has the DNA TGTGCCAGCAGTTTCAGCAGGGACGATGGCTACACCTTC. The chain joins TRBV2 to TRBJ1-2; TRBD1 is a possible D gene (5 bases). The V gene lost 5 bases and the J gene lost 6 bases, with 13 bases spanning the gap. From germline, CDR1 is SNHLY and CDR2 FYNNEI. This CDR3 has 13 residues. Full variable domain (rest looked up from reference TRBV2 and TRBJ1-2): EPEVTQTPSHQVTQMGQEVILRCVPISNHLYFYWYRQILGQKVEFLVSFYNNEISEKSEIFDDQFSVERPDGSNFTLKIRSTKLEDSAMYFCASSFSRDDGYTFGSGTRLTVV.

This chain connects TRBV6-6 to TRBJ2-1, with D tentatively TRBD2 (6 bases). The CDR3 is made up of 14 amino acids. With 8 bases removed from V and 4 bases from J, the gap between germline ends came to 15 bases. Per germline, CDR1 MNHNY and CDR2 SVGAGI (reference sequence). The CDR3 bases are TGTGCCAGCGTTCGAGGGAGGCGGTACAATGAGCAGTTCTTC. Translated: CASVRGRRYNEQFF.

This clone has only a few counts. The chain is built from TRBV15 and TRBJ2-6; unclear D gene. The CDR3 runs to 13 residues. V lost 6 bases to trimming and J lost 3 bases, with 6 bases between them. Germline V gene sequence: CDR1 LNHNV, CDR2 YYDKDF (reference sequence). The CDR3 DNA sequence: TGTGCCACCAGGGGGTTTGGGGCCAACGTCCTGACTTTC. It yields the protein CATRGFGANVLTF.

This clone showed up just a few times. The V call is TRBV7-9, the J call TRBJ2-7; the match to TRBD2 covers 12 bases. J was trimmed by 7 bases and V by 3 bases; bases with no gene match: 10. This CDR3 has 16 amino acids. The germline V gene has CDR1 SEHNR and CDR2 FQNEAQ (reference sequence). CDR3 residues: CASSFRTSGALEEQYF. The CDR3 nucleotides read TGTGCCAGCAGCTTCCGGACTAGCGGGGCGCTTGAAGAGCAGTACTTC.

The chain recombines TRBV5-8 with TRBJ1-5, with D possibly being TRBD1 (6 bases). The CDR3 covers 14 residues. V gave up 4 bases and J gave up 3 bases, with 11 bases separating them. CDR1 SGHTS and CDR2 YDEGEE come from the germline V gene. CDR3 sequence (DNA): TGTGCCAGCAGCCTAGGACAGAACAATCAGCCCCAGCATTTT. Amino acid sequence: CASSLGQNNQPQHF.

The chain employs TRBV6-5 and TRBJ2-5; TRBD1 matches 7 bases. The CDR3 totals 14 residues. Germline V gene lookup returns CDR1 MNHEY and CDR2 SVGAGI. The J segment lost 6 bases and the V segment lost 7 bases, leaving 11 bases of the junction unmatched. CDR3 loop: CASISRGPGKTQYF. The DNA of the CDR3 is TGTGCCAGCATTTCGAGGGGGCCTGGGAAGACCCAGTACTTC.

This clone occurred a few times. V gene TRBV9 combines with J gene TRBJ2-5; 7 bases align to TRBD1. Trimming took 4 bases from V and 1 from J; bases not matched to a gene: 7. The V gene's germline CDR1 is SGDLS and CDR2 YYNGEE. The CDR3 is made up of 15 amino acids. The DNA for the CDR3 is TGTGCCAGCAGCAGAAAACAGGGGAGCCAAGAGACCCAGTACTTC. Amino acid sequence: CASSRKQGSQETQYF.

The chain recombines TRBV29-1 with TRBJ1-1; tentatively, D is TRBD1 (5 bases). The CDR3 spans 13 residues. Germline V gives CDR1 SQVTM, CDR2 ANQGSEA. Trimming cost V 8 bases and J 1 base, with 14 bases left between them. The CDR3 reads CSSQDRKNTEAFF. DNA for the CDR3: TGCAGCTCCCAAGACAGAAAGAACACTGAAGCTTTCTTT.

The chain recombines TRBV12-5 with TRBJ2-5; 9 nucleotides agree with TRBD1. The CDR3 extends over 13 amino acids. Germline V gene data show CDR1 as LGHNT and CDR2 as FRNRAP. V lost 6 bases, J lost 4 bases, and 3 bases stayed unmatched. The CDR3 sequence: CASGVDRGETQYF. CDR3 DNA sequence: TGTGCTAGTGGGGTGGACAGGGGAGAGACCCAGTACTTC.

The V call is TRBV6-5, the J call TRBJ1-2, with a possible D match to TRBD1 (5 bases). V lost 6 bases and J 4 bases, leaving 18 bases between the germline ends. The germline V gene has CDR1 MNHEY and CDR2 SVGAGI. CDR3 size: 15 residues. The CDR3 region has the DNA TGTGCCAGCAGCCCCCCAAAGGGGCAGGGCTATGGCTACACCTTC. Amino acids: CASSPPKGQGYGYTF.

The chain links TRBV5-1 to TRBJ1-1; tentative D call: TRBD1 (5 bases). Germline V gives CDR1 SGHRS, CDR2 YFSETQ. The ends were cut back, 1 base at V and 0 bases at J, with 7 bases in the middle. CDR3 length: 14 residues. The CDR3 DNA follows: TGCGCCAGCAGCTTGTGGGGCATGAACACTGAAGCTTTCTTT. Protein: CASSLWGMNTEAFF.

The chain carries TRBV27 and TRBJ2-2, with D perhaps matching TRBD2 (7 bases). CDR1 and CDR2 from the germline V gene are MNHEY and SMNVEV (reference sequence). The CDR3 has 16 amino acids. V gave up 5 bases and J gave up 2 bases, with 15 bases separating them. This CDR3 reads CASSPLGGPNTGELFF. CDR3 nucleotide sequence: TGTGCCAGCAGTCCCTTGGGGGGGCCAAACACCGGGGAGCTGTTTTTT.

The CDR3 bases are TGCGCCAGCAGCGCCTTAGGGGAAAGGAGGGAAAAACTGTTTTTT. Protein product: CASSALGERREKLFF. The chain links TRBV5-1 to TRBJ1-4, with D perhaps matching TRBD1 (5 bases). Per the germline V gene, CDR1 is SGHRS and CDR2 is YFSETQ. This CDR3 has 15 residues. V gave up 4 bases and J gave up 8 bases, with 18 bases separating them. Together with reference TRBV5-1 and TRBJ1-4, the CDR3 gives the full variable domain: KAGVTQTPRYLIKTRGQQVTLSCSPISGHRSVSWYQQTPGQGLQFLFEYFSETQRNKGNFPGRFSGRQFSNSRSEMNVSTLELGDSALYLCASSALGERREKLFFGSGTQLSVL.